This T cell receptor (beta chain) emerged from a study of Graves' ophthalmopathy and Graves' hyperthyroidism. Across the whole study: Peripheral blood was collected at initial diagnosis, before any treatment. Overall study results and limits: Blood was where most expanded thyroid clonotypes above 0.001 frequency also turned up. A classifier, a 13-signature model, separated ophthalmopathy from stable hyperthyroidism with approximately 88% sensitivity and 75% to 83% specificity.

The diagnostic workup employed clinical symptoms, serum thyroxine, TRAb, thyroid ultrasound and orbital computed tomography. This clonotype appeared many times. The antigen is unknown. The germline V gene has CDR1 SGHNT and CDR2 YENEEA. The germline V and J ends were trimmed by 7 bases and 0 bases, with 25 bases remaining between them. CDR3 size: 18 residues. The TCR beta CDR3 regions underwent amplification from RNA transcripts. First-round RT-PCR relied on HTBI primers, and a second-round multiplex PCR came next. TCRdb itself ran the multiplex PCR reads through MiXCR, one entry per CDR3 protein. The data show roughly 230,000 distinct CDR3 sequences, 20% to 25% seen once.

The sample was peripheral blood. The chain employs TRBV11-3 and TRBJ2-7, with D perhaps matching TRBD1 or TRBD2 (6 bases each). This clonotype originated in a woman aged 45 to 65 with Graves' ophthalmopathy. The CDR3 coding sequence is TGTGCCAGCACCGCGATCCCCGGGTCGGGGGCCAACTCCTACGAGCAGTACTTC. Translation: CASTAIPGSGANSYEQYF.